These 17 T cell receptor beta chains were sequenced from one sample in a study of T cell responses to AZD1222 COVID-19 vaccine. The table came from immunoSEQ multiplex PCR; TCRdb's copy has only in-frame clones and leaves some out. The table lists 85,000 or so clones, more than 70% of them singletons. Specimen: peripheral blood, collected 28 days after the second AZD1222 dose. Receptors originate from an adult who received the AZD1222 COVID-19 vaccine.

This rearrangement joins TRBV27 to TRBJ2-2; D could derive from TRBD1 or TRBD2 (5 bases each). CDR3 length: 15 residues. Trimming took 6 bases from V and 5 from J, leaving 16 bases between them. Per germline, CDR1 MNHEY and CDR2 SMNVEV (reference sequence). CDR3 sequence (DNA): TGTGCCAGCAGCGTCACGGGGCTAGGGACCGGGGAGCTGTTTTTT. Its protein product is CASSVTGLGTGELFF.

CDR3 amino acids: CASSISGGAYNEQFF. The CDR3 coding sequence is TGTGCCAGCAGCATAAGCGGGGGGGCCTACAATGAGCAGTTCTTC. The chain carries TRBV7-6 and TRBJ2-1, with 10 bases aligning to TRBD2. This CDR3 is 15 amino acids long. Per the germline V gene, CDR1 is SGHVS and CDR2 is FNYEAQ. V lost 5 bases to trimming and J lost 2 bases; unmatched junction nucleotides: 3.

The V gene is TRBV11-2, the J gene TRBJ2-7; no definite D call. Trimming removed 0 bases at V and 0 bases at J, with 6 bases between. Germline CDR1 and CDR2: SGHAT and FQNNGV. The CDR3 spans 14 residues. CDR3 nucleotide sequence: TGTGCCAGCAGCTTAGAGGGTTACTCCTACGAGCAGTACTTC. Translation gives CASSLEGYSYEQYF. Based on the CDR3 plus reference TRBV11-2 and TRBJ2-7, the full variable domain is EAGVAQSPRYKIIEKRQSVAFWCNPISGHATLYWYQQILGQGPKLLIQFQNNGVVDDSQLPKDRFSAERLKGVDSTLKIQPAKLEDSAVYLCASSLEGYSYEQYFGPGTRLTVT.

The chain combines TRBV5-4 with TRBJ1-1; D is unclear. Germline lookup yields CDR1 SGHNT and CDR2 YYREEE (reference sequence). Deletions cut 4 bases from V and 1 base from J, with 17 bases between. The CDR3 runs to 16 residues. CDR3 sequence (DNA): TGTGCCAGCAGCCCCAACGCCGCAGAACAGAACACTGAAGCTTTCTTT. Amino acids: CASSPNAAEQNTEAFF.

The V gene is TRBV5-3, the J gene TRBJ2-3; 7 positions agree with TRBD1. TRBV5-3 is flagged as an ORF with uncertain function. V lost 1 base, J lost 3 bases, and 5 bases stayed unmatched. The CDR3 has 15 residues. This CDR3 reads CARSLMDRRTDTQYF. CDR3 bases: TGTGCCAGAAGCTTGATGGACAGGAGAACAGATACGCAGTATTTT.

The rearrangement links TRBV7-9 to TRBJ1-6, with unresolved D. V gave up 7 bases and J gave up 2 bases, with 12 bases separating them. The CDR3 length is 15 residues. Germline CDR1 SEHNR, CDR2 FQNEAQ (reference sequence). CDR3 in amino acids: CASIPDYPYNSPLHF. In nucleotides, the CDR3 is TGTGCCAGCATCCCCGACTACCCCTATAATTCACCCCTCCACTTT.

This chain joins TRBV14 and TRBJ1-1; D gene unclear. Germline V gene sequence: CDR1 SGHDN, CDR2 FVKESK. This CDR3 has 11 residues. The V and J ends lost 5 bases and 10 bases respectively, with 11 bases between them. CDR3 protein: CASSARPPAFF. The DNA for the CDR3 is TGTGCCAGCAGCGCCCGTCCCCCAGCTTTCTTT.

The rearrangement joins TRBV19 to TRBJ1-1, with D uncertain. The V end lost 6 bases, the J end lost 10 bases, and 21 bases lay between the germline ends. The CDR3 is 14 residues long. CDR1 is LNHDA and CDR2 is SQIVND in the germline V gene (reference sequence). CDR3 sequence: CASRIPESSQGAFF. DNA of the CDR3: TGTGCCAGTAGGATTCCAGAGTCCTCACAAGGAGCTTTCTTT. The entire variable domain, with the rest obtained from reference TRBV19 and TRBJ1-1, is as follows: DGGITQSPKYLFRKEGQNVTLSCEQNLNHDAMYWYRQDPGQGLRLIYYSQIVNDFQKGDIAEGYSVSREKKESFPLTVTSAQKNPTAFYLCASRIPESSQGAFFGQGTRLTVV.

This clone appeared once. The genes are TRBV21-1 and TRBJ2-4; the DNA was not compared with TRBD2, the D call given in the table. TRBV21-1 is noted as a pseudogene. The CDR3 totals 17 residues. The CDR3 DNA is TGTGCCAGCAGCGGATCGCTCCCCGCGGCCCATGGAAACATTCAGTACTTC. Translation gives CASSGSLPAAHGNIQYF.

The chain uses TRBV19 and TRBJ2-1, with TRBD1 as a possible D gene (6 bases). Looked up from germline, CDR1 is LNHDA and CDR2 is SQIVND (reference sequence). The CDR3 extends over 14 amino acids. Trimming removed 3 bases at V and 8 bases at J, with 14 bases between. The CDR3 loop is CASSMDHGGYEQFF. CDR3 in DNA: TGTGCCAGTAGTATGGACCATGGGGGCTATGAGCAGTTCTTC.

This clone was recorded a few times. The CDR3: CACLQANTGELFF. Here the CDR3 DNA reads TGTGCCTGCCTCCAGGCGAACACCGGGGAGCTGTTTTTT. V gene TRBV28 combines with J gene TRBJ2-2; D gene ambiguous. Trimming removed 11 bases from V and 0 bases from J, with 10 bases in between. Germline loops: CDR1 MDHEN, CDR2 SYDVKM. This CDR3 contains 13 residues.

The chain has TRBV9 and TRBJ2-2; D is ambiguous. CDR3 size: 13 residues. From germline, CDR1 is SGDLS and CDR2 YYNGEE. V was cut by 4 bases and J by 1 base, with 5 bases left in between. CDR3 amino acids: CASSTLNTGELFF. The CDR3 DNA follows: TGTGCCAGCAGCACCCTGAACACCGGGGAGCTGTTTTTT.

The CDR3 DNA follows: TGTGCCAGCAGCTTGGGGGCCGGTTTAAGGGAGCTGTTTTTT. This codes for CASSLGAGLRELFF. The chain employs TRBV7-9 and TRBJ2-2; TRBD1 might be the D (6 bases). The V gene's germline CDR1 is SEHNR and CDR2 FQNEAQ (reference sequence). The length of the CDR3 is 14 residues. V was trimmed by 3 bases and J by 9 bases, leaving 14 bases between them. The full variable domain, completed using reference TRBV7-9 and TRBJ2-2, is DTGVSQNPRHKITKRGQNVTFRCDPISEHNRLYWYRQTLGQGPEFLTYFQNEAQLEKSRLLSDRFSAERPKGSFSTLEIQRTEQGDSAMYLCASSLGAGLRELFFGEGSRLTVL.

This chain links TRBV5-5 with TRBJ1-2, with D uncertain. In germline, CDR1 is SGHKS, CDR2 YYEKEE (reference sequence). CDR3 length equals 14 residues. With 4 bases removed from V and 2 bases from J, the gap between germline ends came to 12 bases. The CDR3 loop is CASSPRGGNYGYTF. DNA for the CDR3: TGTGCCAGCAGCCCCCGCGGAGGGAACTATGGCTACACCTTC.

The chain has TRBV7-2 and TRBJ2-3, with a weak D call TRBD1 (6 bases). There are 15 residues in the CDR3. V was trimmed by 4 bases and J by 2 bases, leaving 13 bases between them. Germline lookup yields CDR1 SGHTA and CDR2 FQGNSA. The CDR3 protein is CASSSARTATDTQYF. CDR3 coding DNA: TGTGCCAGCAGCTCCGCGAGGACAGCCACAGATACGCAGTATTTT.

V gene TRBV19 combines with J gene TRBJ2-5; maybe TRBD2 (6 bases). The CDR3 has 16 amino acids. Germline V gene sequence: CDR1 LNHDA, CDR2 SQIVND (reference sequence). Trimming stripped 1 base from V and 2 bases from J, with 14 bases between. The CDR3 nucleotides read TGTGCCAGTAGTATAGGGCGGGGCGTTGGACAAGAGACCCAGTACTTC. It codes for CASSIGRGVGQETQYF.

The chain recombines TRBV6-5 with TRBJ2-1, with unresolved D. With 7 bases removed from V and 4 bases from J, the gap between germline ends came to 8 bases. The CDR3 length is 12 residues. Germline CDR1 and CDR2: MNHEY and SVGAGI. CDR3: CASTQEYNEQFF. The CDR3 coding sequence is TGTGCCAGCACCCAAGAATACAATGAGCAGTTCTTC.